This entry features one TCR beta chain sequence. This clonotype was seen a few times. Its antigen is currently not known. No per-base quality is available; no much larger clone lies one base away. TRB repertoires were amplified from 250-500 ng of genomic DNA extracted from blood. Data came from an Illumina MiSeq. TRB rearrangements were amplified by multiplex PCR with BIOMED2 TRB-A/B primer pools. Illumina-compatible adapters and 7-nucleotide sample barcodes were added to the amplicons in two consecutive PCRs. All library PCRs used Phusion HS II polymerase. Amplicons were gel-purified with the NucleoSpin Gel and PCR Clean-up kit, quantified on Qubit, and pooled at approximately 4 nM. Before Illumina next-generation sequencing, the quality of the amplicon pool was assessed on an Agilent 2100 Bioanalyzer. Per the source publication's procedure: Annotation of TRB rearrangements was performed with MiXCR 3.0.8 using the default MiXCR reference library. Non-productive reads and sequences with fewer than 2 reads were removed, and every unique CDR3 nucleotide sequence was treated as one clone. Clonality, diversity, richness and V-J gene usage were calculated in R 3.5.1. GLIPH2 was used for TCR clustering by CDR3 similarity, and generation probabilities were calculated by OLGA. GLIPH2 clusters were kept only when the clusters contained at least four unique TCR clonotypes present in at least three individuals. The raw public reads went through TCRdb reprocessing: fastp at Q25, MiXCR clone calling, in-frame beta chains kept. One record per CDR3 amino acid sequence lists the most common genes and DNA. TCRdb's processing, not the authors', yielded these V and J calls. Across this sample there are around 23,000 distinct CDR3 sequences, with about 32% seen only once. Together, the top ten hold about 2.8% of the sample.

These data originate in a study of T and B cells in COVID-19 patients (dated by TCRdb to the early 2020s). Study-level background: Using TRB and IGH repertoire sequencing of peripheral blood, the study characterized adaptive immunity in COVID-19 patients who had active infection or had recovered. A recovered cohort included over 15 patients who provided some 22 samples, and most of these patients had mild to moderate COVID-19 treated on an outpatient basis. Patients in the recovered cohort had a median age of 34 years, compared with over 60 years for patients in the active-infection cohort. In the active-infection cohort, about 60% of the 20 patients were critically ill and required mechanical ventilation or ECMO. Comorbidities linked to unfavorable COVID-19 outcome were present in about 90% of the roughly 20 patients in the active-infection cohort. Over 7.5 million TCR sequences were analysed in a TCR and BCR sequence repository that covered 37 patients and approximately 69 time points. Because samples were available both during active disease and after recovery, a couple of patients were counted in both the recovered and the active cohorts. An age-matched reference group of 39 healthy donors negative for COVID-19 antibodies served as the comparison for repertoire analyses. As many as 9 follow-up blood samples were collected from each patient, and in some individuals these samples spanned different disease stages.

The CDR3 has 13 amino acids, counting the end cysteine and phenylalanine. The entry retains the CDR3 DNA only, 39 bases that are in frame from base 1. Deletion took 7 bases off V and 5 bases off J, with a span of 14 bases between the germline ends. From the germline V gene, CDR1 is MNHEY and CDR2 is SVGAGI. Overall study outcomes, separate from this receptor: Specific T cell subsets (CD4+/Treg/CD8+) and sorted SARS-CoV-2-responsive or tetramer+ T cells had not yet been sequenced, with those experiments still ongoing. Few blood samples were available from mildly ill patients while symptoms were present, and early samples from severe cases were likewise scarce. The recovered cohort had about 2,300 exclusive TCR clusters, including over 30 low-pGen clusters. The cohort was considered too small to assess HLA contributions to COVID-19 susceptibility or severity. In active COVID-19, TRB repertoires were highly clonal, while at recovery, diversity and richness increased above the levels seen in healthy donors. Strongly skewed TRBV/TRBJ gene usage was reported in patients with COVID-19. Prospective validation of the reported TCR clusters was stated to be required before clinical use.

The chain joins TRBV6-5 to TRBJ1-1, with TRBD1 as a weak D call on 6 bases. The sequenced material came from blood. The receptor was isolated from a human donor who had recovered from COVID-19. The DNA sequence is as follows: TGTGCCAGCAAAGGGGGGATTGGGACTGAAGCTTTCTTT. It encodes CASKGGIGTEAFF.